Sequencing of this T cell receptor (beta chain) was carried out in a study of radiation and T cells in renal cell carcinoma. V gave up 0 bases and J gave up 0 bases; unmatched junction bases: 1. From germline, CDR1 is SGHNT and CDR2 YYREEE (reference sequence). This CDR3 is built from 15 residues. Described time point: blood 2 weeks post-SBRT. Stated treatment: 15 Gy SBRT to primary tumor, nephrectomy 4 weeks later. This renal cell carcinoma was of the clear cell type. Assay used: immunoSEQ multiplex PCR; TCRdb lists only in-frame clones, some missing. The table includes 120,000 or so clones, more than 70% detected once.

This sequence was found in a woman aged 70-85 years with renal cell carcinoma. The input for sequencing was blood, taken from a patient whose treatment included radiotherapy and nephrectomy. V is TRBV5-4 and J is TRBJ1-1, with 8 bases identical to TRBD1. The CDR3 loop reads CASSLGGQVNTEAFF. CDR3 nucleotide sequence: TGTGCCAGCAGCTTGGGGGGACAGGTGAACACTGAAGCTTTCTTT.